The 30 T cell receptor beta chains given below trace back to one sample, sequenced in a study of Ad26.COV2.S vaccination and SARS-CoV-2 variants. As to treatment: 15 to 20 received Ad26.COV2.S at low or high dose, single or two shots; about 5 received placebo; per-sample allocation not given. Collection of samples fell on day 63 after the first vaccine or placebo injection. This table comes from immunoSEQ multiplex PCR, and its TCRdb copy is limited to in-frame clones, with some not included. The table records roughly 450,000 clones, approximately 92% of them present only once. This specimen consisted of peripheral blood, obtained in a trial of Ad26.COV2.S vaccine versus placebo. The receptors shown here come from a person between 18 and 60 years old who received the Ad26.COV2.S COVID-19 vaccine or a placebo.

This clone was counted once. The CDR3 is CASSAGLFNEQFF. CDR3 DNA sequence: TGTGCCAGCAGCGCAGGACTGTTCAATGAGCAGTTCTTC. This chain links TRBV7-2 with TRBJ2-1; D possibly corresponds to TRBD2 (5 bases). The germline V and J ends were trimmed by 5 bases and 6 bases, with 11 bases remaining between them. There are 13 residues in the CDR3. Germline assignment: CDR1 SGHTA and CDR2 FQGNSA.

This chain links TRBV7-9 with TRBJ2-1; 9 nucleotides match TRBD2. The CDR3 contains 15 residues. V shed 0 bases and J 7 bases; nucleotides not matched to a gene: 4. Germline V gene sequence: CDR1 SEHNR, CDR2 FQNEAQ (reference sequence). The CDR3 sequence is CASSLAGGRGNEQFF. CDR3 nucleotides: TGTGCCAGCAGCTTAGCAGGCGGGAGGGGGAATGAGCAGTTCTTC.

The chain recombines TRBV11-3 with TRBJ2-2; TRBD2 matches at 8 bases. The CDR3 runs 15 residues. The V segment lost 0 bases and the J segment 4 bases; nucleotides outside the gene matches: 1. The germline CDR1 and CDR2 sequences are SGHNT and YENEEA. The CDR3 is CASSLDAGGTGELFF. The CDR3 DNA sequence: TGTGCCAGCAGCTTAGACGCGGGAGGCACCGGGGAGCTGTTTTTT.

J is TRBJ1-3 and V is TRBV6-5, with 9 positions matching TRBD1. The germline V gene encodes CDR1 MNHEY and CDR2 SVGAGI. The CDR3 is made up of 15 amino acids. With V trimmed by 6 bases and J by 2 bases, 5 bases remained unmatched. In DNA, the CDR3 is TGTGCCAGCAGAGAGGGACAGGGAACTGGAAACACCATATATTTT. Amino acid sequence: CASREGQGTGNTIYF.

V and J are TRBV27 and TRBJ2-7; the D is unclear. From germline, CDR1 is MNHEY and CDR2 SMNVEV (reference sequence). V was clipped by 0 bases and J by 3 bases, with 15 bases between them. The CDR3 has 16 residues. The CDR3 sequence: CASSLSWRYLHYEQYF. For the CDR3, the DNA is TGTGCCAGCAGTTTATCGTGGCGGTACCTCCACTACGAGCAGTACTTC.

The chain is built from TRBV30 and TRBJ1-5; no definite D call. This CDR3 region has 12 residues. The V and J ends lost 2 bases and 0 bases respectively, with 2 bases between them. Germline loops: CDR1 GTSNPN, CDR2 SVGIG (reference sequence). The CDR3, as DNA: TGTGCCTGGAGTTCTAGCAATCAGCCCCAGCATTTT. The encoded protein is CAWSSSNQPQHF. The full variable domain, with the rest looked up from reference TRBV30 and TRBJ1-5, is SQTIHQWPATLVQPVGSPLSLECTVEGTSNPNLYWYRQAAGRGLQLLFYSVGIGQISSEVPQNLSASRPQDRQFILSSKKLLLSDSGFYLCAWSSSNQPQHFGDGTRLSIL.

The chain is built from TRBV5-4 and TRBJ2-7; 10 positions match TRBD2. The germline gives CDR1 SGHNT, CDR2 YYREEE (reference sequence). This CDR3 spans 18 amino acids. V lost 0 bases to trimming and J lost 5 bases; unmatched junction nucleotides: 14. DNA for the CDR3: TGTGCCAGCAGCTTGGCCGACCCCAGCGGGAGGGCCTACCACGAGCAGTACTTC. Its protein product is CASSLADPSGRAYHEQYF.

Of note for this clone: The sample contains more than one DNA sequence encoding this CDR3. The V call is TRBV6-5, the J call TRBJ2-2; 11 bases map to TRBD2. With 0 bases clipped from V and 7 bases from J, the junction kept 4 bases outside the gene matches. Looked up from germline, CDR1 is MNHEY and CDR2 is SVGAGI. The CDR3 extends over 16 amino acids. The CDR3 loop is CASSYSLAGGGGELFF. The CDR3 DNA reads TGTGCCAGCAGTTACTCTTTAGCGGGAGGGGGCGGGGAGCTGTTTTTT.

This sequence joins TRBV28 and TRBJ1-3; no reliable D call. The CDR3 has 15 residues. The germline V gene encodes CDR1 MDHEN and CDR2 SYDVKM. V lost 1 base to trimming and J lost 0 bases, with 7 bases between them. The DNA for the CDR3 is TGTGCCAGCAGTTTATTGGTCGGCTCTGGAAACACCATATATTTT. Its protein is CASSLLVGSGNTIYF.

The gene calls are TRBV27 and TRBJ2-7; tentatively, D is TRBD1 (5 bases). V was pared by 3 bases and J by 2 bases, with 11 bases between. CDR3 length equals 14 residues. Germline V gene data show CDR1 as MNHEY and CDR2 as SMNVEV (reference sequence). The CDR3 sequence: CASSLLWGAYEQYF. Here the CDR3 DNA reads TGTGCCAGCAGTTTGTTGTGGGGCGCCTACGAGCAGTACTTC.

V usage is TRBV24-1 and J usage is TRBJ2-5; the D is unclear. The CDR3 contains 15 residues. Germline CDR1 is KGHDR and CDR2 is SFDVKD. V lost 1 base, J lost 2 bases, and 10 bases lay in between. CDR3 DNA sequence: TGTGCCACCAGTGATTTTGTAGGGCAGCAAGAGACCCAGTACTTC. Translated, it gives CATSDFVGQQETQYF.

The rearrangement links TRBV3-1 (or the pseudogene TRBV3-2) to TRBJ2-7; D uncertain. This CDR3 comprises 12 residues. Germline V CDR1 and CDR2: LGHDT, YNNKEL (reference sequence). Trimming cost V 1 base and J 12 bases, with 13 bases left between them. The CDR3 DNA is TGTGCCAGCAGCCAAGTTAGGGCAGGTTTGTACTTC. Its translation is CASSQVRAGLYF.

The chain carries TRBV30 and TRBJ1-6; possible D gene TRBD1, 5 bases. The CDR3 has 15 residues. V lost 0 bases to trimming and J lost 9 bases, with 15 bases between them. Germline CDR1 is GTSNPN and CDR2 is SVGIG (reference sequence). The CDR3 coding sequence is TGTGCCTGGAGTGTTGGGCTAGGGGCCAGTTCACCCCTCCACTTT. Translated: CAWSVGLGASSPLHF.

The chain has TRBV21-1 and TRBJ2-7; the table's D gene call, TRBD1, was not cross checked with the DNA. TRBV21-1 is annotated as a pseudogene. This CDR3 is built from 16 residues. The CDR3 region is CASSKDGGDREYEQYF. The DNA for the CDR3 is TGTGCCAGCAGCAAAGACGGTGGAGACAGGGAGTACGAGCAGTACTTC.

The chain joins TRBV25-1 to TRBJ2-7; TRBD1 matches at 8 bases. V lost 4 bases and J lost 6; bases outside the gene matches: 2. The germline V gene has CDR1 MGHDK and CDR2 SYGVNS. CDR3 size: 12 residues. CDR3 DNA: TGTGCCAGCAGTGCCACAGGGGGCGAGCAGTACTTC. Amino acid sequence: CASSATGGEQYF.

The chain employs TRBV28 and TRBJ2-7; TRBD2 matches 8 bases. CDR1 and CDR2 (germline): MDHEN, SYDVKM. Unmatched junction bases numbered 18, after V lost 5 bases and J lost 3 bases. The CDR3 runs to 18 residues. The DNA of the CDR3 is TGTGCCAGCAGTCTTCGCACTAGCGGTAGGCCGTACGACTACGAGCAGTACTTC. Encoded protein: CASSLRTSGRPYDYEQYF.

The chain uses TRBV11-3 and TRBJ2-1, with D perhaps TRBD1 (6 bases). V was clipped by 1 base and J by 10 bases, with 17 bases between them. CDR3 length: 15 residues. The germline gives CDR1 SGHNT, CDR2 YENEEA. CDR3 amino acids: CASSLGAGDEGEQFF. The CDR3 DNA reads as TGTGCCAGCAGCTTAGGGGCAGGGGATGAGGGGGAGCAGTTCTTC.

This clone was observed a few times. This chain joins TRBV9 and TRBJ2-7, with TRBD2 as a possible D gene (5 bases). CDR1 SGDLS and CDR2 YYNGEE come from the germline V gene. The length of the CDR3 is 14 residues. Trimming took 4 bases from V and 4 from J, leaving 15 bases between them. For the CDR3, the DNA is TGTGCCAGCAGCCGCAGCTTGGGAGATTACGAGCAGTACTTC. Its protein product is CASSRSLGDYEQYF.

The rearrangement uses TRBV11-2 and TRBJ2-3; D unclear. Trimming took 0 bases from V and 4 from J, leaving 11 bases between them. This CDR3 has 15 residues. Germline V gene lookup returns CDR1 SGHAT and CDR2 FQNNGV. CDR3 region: CASSLDLGKSDTQYF. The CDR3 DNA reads TGTGCCAGCAGCTTAGATCTGGGGAAGTCAGATACGCAGTATTTT. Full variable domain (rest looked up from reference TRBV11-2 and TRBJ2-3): EAGVAQSPRYKIIEKRQSVAFWCNPISGHATLYWYQQILGQGPKLLIQFQNNGVVDDSQLPKDRFSAERLKGVDSTLKIQPAKLEDSAVYLCASSLDLGKSDTQYFGPGTRLTVL.

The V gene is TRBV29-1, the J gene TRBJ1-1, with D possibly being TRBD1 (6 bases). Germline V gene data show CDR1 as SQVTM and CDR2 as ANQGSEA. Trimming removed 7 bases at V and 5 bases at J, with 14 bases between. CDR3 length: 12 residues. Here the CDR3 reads CSATGMRTEAFF. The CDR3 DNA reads TGCAGCGCCACAGGGATGCGAACTGAAGCTTTCTTT.

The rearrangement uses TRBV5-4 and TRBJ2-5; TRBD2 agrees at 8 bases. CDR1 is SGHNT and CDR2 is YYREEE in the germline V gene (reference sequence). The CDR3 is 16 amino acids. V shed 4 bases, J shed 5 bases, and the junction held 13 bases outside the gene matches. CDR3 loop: CASSPYGTRTGETQYF. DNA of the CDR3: TGTGCCAGCAGCCCGTACGGGACTAGAACGGGGGAGACCCAGTACTTC.

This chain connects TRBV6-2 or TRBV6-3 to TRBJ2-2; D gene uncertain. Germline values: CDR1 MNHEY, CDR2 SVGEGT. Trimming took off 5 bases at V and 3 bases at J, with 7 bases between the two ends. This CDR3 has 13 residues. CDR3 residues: CASSVGYTGELFF. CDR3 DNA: TGTGCCAGCAGTGTGGGGTACACCGGGGAGCTGTTTTTT.

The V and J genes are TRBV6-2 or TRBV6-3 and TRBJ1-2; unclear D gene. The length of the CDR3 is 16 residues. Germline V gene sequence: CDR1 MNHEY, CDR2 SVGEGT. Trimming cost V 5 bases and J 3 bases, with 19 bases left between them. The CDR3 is CASSGTTRGYHYGYTF. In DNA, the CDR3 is TGTGCCAGCAGTGGAACGACACGAGGCTACCACTATGGCTACACCTTC.

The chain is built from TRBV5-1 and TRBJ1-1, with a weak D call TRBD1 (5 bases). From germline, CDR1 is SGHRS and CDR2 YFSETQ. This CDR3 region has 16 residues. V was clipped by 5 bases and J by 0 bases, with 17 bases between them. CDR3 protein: CASSSAPQGLNTEAFF. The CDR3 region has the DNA TGCGCCAGCAGTTCGGCCCCCCAGGGCCTGAACACTGAAGCTTTCTTT.

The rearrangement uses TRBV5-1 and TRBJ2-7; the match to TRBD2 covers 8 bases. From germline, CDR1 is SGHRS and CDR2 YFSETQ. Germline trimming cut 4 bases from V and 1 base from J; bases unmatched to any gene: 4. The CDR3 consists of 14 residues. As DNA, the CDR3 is TGCGCCAGCAGCCCGGGACTAGGTTCCTACGAGCAGTACTTC. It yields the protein CASSPGLGSYEQYF.

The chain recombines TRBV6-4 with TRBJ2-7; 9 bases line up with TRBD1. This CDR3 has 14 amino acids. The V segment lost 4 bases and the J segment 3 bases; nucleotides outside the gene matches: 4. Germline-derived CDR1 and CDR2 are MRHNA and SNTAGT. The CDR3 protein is CASSGGTGSYEQYF. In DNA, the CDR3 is TGTGCCAGCAGTGGCGGGACAGGGAGCTACGAGCAGTACTTC.

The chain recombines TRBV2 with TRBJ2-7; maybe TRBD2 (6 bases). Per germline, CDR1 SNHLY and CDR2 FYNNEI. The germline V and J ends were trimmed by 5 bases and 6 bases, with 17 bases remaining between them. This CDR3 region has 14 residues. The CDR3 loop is CASSIGGLSGEQYF. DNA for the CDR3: TGTGCCAGCAGTATTGGGGGACTCTCGGGCGAGCAGTACTTC.

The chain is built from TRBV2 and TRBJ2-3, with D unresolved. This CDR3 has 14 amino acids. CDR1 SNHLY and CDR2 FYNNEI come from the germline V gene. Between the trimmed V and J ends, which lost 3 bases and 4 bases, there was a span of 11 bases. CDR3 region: CASSDLARSDTQYF. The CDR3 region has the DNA TGTGCCAGCAGTGACCTGGCGCGGTCAGATACGCAGTATTTT.

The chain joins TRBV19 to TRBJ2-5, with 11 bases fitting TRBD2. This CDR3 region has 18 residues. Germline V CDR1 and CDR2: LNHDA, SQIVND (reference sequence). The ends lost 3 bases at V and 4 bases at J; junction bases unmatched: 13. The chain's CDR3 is CASSIRMTSGKRGETQYF. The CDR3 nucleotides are TGTGCCAGTAGTATCAGGATGACTAGCGGGAAGAGGGGAGAGACCCAGTACTTC.

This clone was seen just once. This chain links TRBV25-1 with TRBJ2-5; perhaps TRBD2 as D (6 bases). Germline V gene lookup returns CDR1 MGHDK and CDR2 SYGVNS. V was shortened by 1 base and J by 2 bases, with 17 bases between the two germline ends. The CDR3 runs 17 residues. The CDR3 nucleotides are TGTGCCAGCAGTGAATGGGGGACGGGAGTAGGGCAAGAGACCCAGTACTTC. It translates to CASSEWGTGVGQETQYF.